These 11 T cell receptor beta chains share one sample of origin, sequenced in a study of cytomegalovirus exposure and HLA in healthy donors. Primers: 60 Vbeta forward and 13 Jbeta reverse. Profiled with immunoSEQ multiplex PCR; TCRdb holds only in-frame clones, not every one. The sample carries roughly 200,000 clones, approximately 80% recorded once. The specimen sequenced was PBMCs. Receptor source: a woman aged 40 to 50 in good health and CMV-seronegative.

In its sample, this clone was seen once. The J gene is TRBJ2-5, the V gene TRBV10-3; D not resolved. The end of the DNA aligns better with TRBJ2-7, so the J call may be wrong. Per the germline V gene, CDR1 is ENHRY and CDR2 is SYGVKD. This CDR3 spans 13 amino acids. The CDR3 bases are TGTGCCATCAAAGCCGGTCCTCCGTACGAGCAGTACTTC. Its translation is CAIKAGPPYEQYF.

J is TRBJ2-3 and V is TRBV6-5, with 7 nucleotides matching TRBD2. Germline lookup yields CDR1 MNHEY and CDR2 SVGAGI. This CDR3 has 16 amino acids. The V and J ends lost 2 bases and 2 bases, in that order; junction bases with no gene match: 7. The CDR3 coding sequence is TGTGCCAGCAGTTACCAGCCTAGCGGCTACACAGATACGCAGTATTTT. This codes for CASSYQPSGYTDTQYF.

The V gene is TRBV28, the J gene TRBJ2-2; 7 bases map to TRBD1. CDR3 length equals 15 residues. J gave up 4 bases and V 3 bases, and 5 bases lay outside the gene matches. The germline V gene has CDR1 MDHEN and CDR2 SYDVKM. The CDR3 sequence: CASSFLTGTTGELFF. The CDR3 DNA sequence: TGTGCCAGCAGTTTTTTGACAGGGACCACCGGGGAGCTGTTTTTT.

The CDR3 sequence: CASSPGGYTGELFF. For the CDR3, the DNA is TGTGCCAGCAGCCCAGGGGGGTACACCGGGGAGCTGTTTTTT. V and J are TRBV11-2 and TRBJ2-2; tentatively, D is TRBD1 (7 bases). Trimming took 5 bases from V and 3 from J, leaving 10 bases between them. CDR1 and CDR2 from the germline V gene are SGHAT and FQNNGV. This CDR3 has 14 amino acids.

The chain carries TRBV19 and TRBJ1-3, with D uncertain. The CDR3 is made up of 17 amino acids. The V end was cut by 3 bases, the J end by 10 bases, with 25 bases between. The germline gives CDR1 LNHDA, CDR2 SQIVND (reference sequence). For the CDR3, the DNA is TGTGCCAGTAGTATTGGCGGGGTGGGTGATCTAAGAGGAACCATATATTTT. Its protein product is CASSIGGVGDLRGTIYF.

The chain has TRBV2 and TRBJ2-6; D is undetermined. This CDR3 spans 14 amino acids. Trimming took 4 bases from V and 3 from J, leaving 7 bases between them. Germline-derived CDR1 and CDR2 are SNHLY and FYNNEI. CDR3 in DNA: TGTGCCAGCAGTGTAGGCGGTGGGGCCAACGTCCTGACTTTC. Its translation: CASSVGGGANVLTF.

V is TRBV5-4 and J is TRBJ2-2, with a possible D match to TRBD1 (5 bases). CDR1 and CDR2 (germline): SGHNT, YYREEE (reference sequence). Trimming took off 3 bases at V and 1 base at J, with 7 bases between the two ends. The CDR3 totals 14 residues. This CDR3 reads CASSSTGNTGELFF. The DNA for the CDR3 is TGTGCCAGCAGCTCCACAGGGAACACCGGGGAGCTGTTTTTT.

The genes are TRBV7-3 and TRBJ1-3; D might be TRBD1 (6 bases). Germline loops: CDR1 SGHTA, CDR2 FQGTGA. This CDR3 is 14 amino acids long. The V gene lost 5 bases and the J gene lost 0 bases, with 8 bases spanning the gap. The CDR3 spells CASSAGASGNTIYF. As DNA, the CDR3 is TGTGCCAGCAGCGCGGGGGCCTCTGGAAACACCATATATTTT.

The J gene is TRBJ2-3, the V gene TRBV6-5; weak D call: TRBD1 (6 bases). With 6 bases removed from V and 5 bases from J, the gap between germline ends came to 12 bases. This CDR3 has 13 residues. Germline V CDR1 and CDR2: MNHEY, SVGAGI. The CDR3 DNA sequence: TGTGCCAGCAGAACATTGACAGGAGATACGCAGTATTTT. It codes for CASRTLTGDTQYF.

This clone was counted once. The chain carries TRBV30 and TRBJ2-3; a weak D match, TRBD1 (6 bases). This CDR3 is built from 15 residues. Germline V gene data show CDR1 as GTSNPN and CDR2 as SVGIG (reference sequence). Trimming pared 1 base from V and 0 bases from J, leaving 11 bases between. In nucleotides, the CDR3 is TGTGCCTGGAGTGCGACAGGCTTAAGCACAGATACGCAGTATTTT. Amino acids: CAWSATGLSTDTQYF.

The CDR3 spells CASSLVGDSGNTIYF. Here the CDR3 DNA reads TGCGCCAGCAGCTTGGTCGGGGATTCTGGAAACACCATATATTTT. The chain couples TRBV5-1 to TRBJ1-3, with D hard to call. The length of the CDR3 is 15 residues. Trimming left V 0 bases short and J 1 base short, with 8 bases between. CDR1 SGHRS and CDR2 YFSETQ come from the germline V gene.